These 19 T cell receptor beta chains were all obtained from the same sample, sequenced in a study of blood T cell repertoires in COVID-19. The table came from immunoSEQ multiplex PCR; TCRdb's copy has only in-frame clones and leaves some out. The sample shows about 300,000 clones, roughly 85% of them seen only once. The source material was PBMCs or T cells enriched from blood (not recorded which). Source of these receptors: a woman aged 25 to 45 who had been exposed to COVID-19.

The chain couples TRBV12-3 or TRBV12-4 to TRBJ2-3; D not certain. V was pared by 5 bases and J by 5 bases, with 5 bases between. This CDR3 comprises 11 residues. CDR3 sequence: CASSPRDTQYF. CDR3 DNA: TGTGCCAGCAGTCCCAGAGATACGCAGTATTTT.

This chain links TRBV18 with TRBJ2-1, with a weak D call TRBD1 (6 bases). This CDR3 region has 17 residues. Per germline, CDR1 KGHSH and CDR2 LQKENI. V was trimmed by 6 bases and J by 2 bases, leaving 20 bases between them. The CDR3: CASSQDRGPGAYNEQFF. CDR3 DNA sequence: TGTGCCAGCTCTCAAGACCGGGGCCCAGGGGCCTACAATGAGCAGTTCTTC.

The chain combines TRBV7-2 with TRBJ2-3; TRBD2 matches 14 bases. This CDR3 is 18 amino acids long. The germline V gene has CDR1 SGHTA and CDR2 FQGNSA. Trimming cost V 5 bases and J 0 bases; bases outside gene matches: 7. CDR3 sequence: CASSLGLAGDRSTDTQYF. DNA for the CDR3: TGTGCCAGCAGCCTGGGACTAGCGGGGGACCGAAGCACAGATACGCAGTATTTT.

The V gene is TRBV29-1, the J gene TRBJ2-2, with D unclear. The CDR3 extends over 15 amino acids. From germline, CDR1 is SQVTM and CDR2 ANQGSEA. V lost 1 base to trimming and J lost 0 bases, with 9 bases between them. The DNA for the CDR3 is TGCAGCGTTGAAGCCCTAATGTCGAACACCGGGGAGCTGTTTTTT. This codes for CSVEALMSNTGELFF.

This clone was seen a few times. The V and J genes are TRBV6-6 and TRBJ1-5, with D perhaps TRBD1 (6 bases). This CDR3 contains 15 residues. Germline loops: CDR1 MNHNY, CDR2 SVGAGI (reference sequence). Trimming took 0 bases from V and 4 from J, leaving 10 bases between them. CDR3 sequence reads: CASSYSGQWNQPQHF. DNA of the CDR3: TGTGCCAGCAGTTACTCGGGACAATGGAATCAGCCCCAGCATTTT.

The sample holds one count of this clone. J is TRBJ2-7 and V is TRBV7-9; 9 positions match TRBD1. Looked up from germline, CDR1 is SEHNR and CDR2 is FQNEAQ (reference sequence). Trimming took 5 bases from V and 7 from J; bases not matched to a gene: 12. The CDR3 extends over 15 amino acids. CDR3 nucleotides: TGTGCCAGCAGCCCGGCGGGACAGGGTTTGAGGGAGCAGTACTTC. This sequence encodes CASSPAGQGLREQYF. Using reference TRBV7-9 and TRBJ2-7 for the parts outside the CDR3, the full variable domain is DTGVSQNPRHKITKRGQNVTFRCDPISEHNRLYWYRQTLGQGPEFLTYFQNEAQLEKSRLLSDRFSAERPKGSFSTLEIQRTEQGDSAMYLCASSPAGQGLREQYFGPGTRLTVT.

J is TRBJ2-1 and V is TRBV18; 11 bases are shared with TRBD1. The V and J ends lost 3 bases and 6 bases, in that order; junction bases with no gene match: 4. There are 15 residues in the CDR3. Germline loops: CDR1 KGHSH, CDR2 LQKENI. The CDR3, as DNA: TGTGCCAGCTCACCTGGACAGGGGGCGATCAATGAGCAGTTCTTC. It is translated as CASSPGQGAINEQFF.

The DNA of the CDR3 is TGTGCCAGCAGTTTACAGGGCTATAATTCACCCCTCCACTTT. It translates to CASSLQGYNSPLHF. V is TRBV28 and J is TRBJ1-6; possibly TRBD1 for D (5 bases). Per germline, CDR1 MDHEN and CDR2 SYDVKM. The CDR3 is 14 residues long. Trimming removed 2 bases at V and 3 bases at J, with 5 bases between.

This sequence joins TRBV4-1 and TRBJ1-2, with D possibly TRBD1 on 5 matching bases. This CDR3 comprises 16 residues. Germline loops: CDR1 MGHRA, CDR2 YSYEKL. V gave up 0 bases and J gave up 7 bases, with 18 bases separating them. In DNA form, the CDR3 reads TGCGCCAGCAGCCAAGAATGGGGACGGGGGAGTGGTGGCTACACCTTC. Protein: CASSQEWGRGSGGYTF.

The rearrangement joins TRBV5-1 to TRBJ1-4, with D perhaps TRBD1 (6 bases). With 1 base removed from V and 5 bases from J, the gap between germline ends came to 15 bases. Germline V gives CDR1 SGHRS, CDR2 YFSETQ. The CDR3 runs to 16 residues. In DNA form, the CDR3 reads TGCGCCAGCAGCTTGCAGGGGCATGGATCGAATGAAAAACTGTTTTTT. It is translated as CASSLQGHGSNEKLFF. The full variable domain, rest sourced from reference TRBV5-1 and TRBJ1-4, is KAGVTQTPRYLIKTRGQQVTLSCSPISGHRSVSWYQQTPGQGLQFLFEYFSETQRNKGNFPGRFSGRQFSNSRSEMNVSTLELGDSALYLCASSLQGHGSNEKLFFGSGTQLSVL.

This clone has a handful of counts. The genes are TRBV2 and TRBJ1-1; a possible D gene is TRBD1 (5 bases). Germline CDR1 reads SNHLY; CDR2 reads FYNNEI. Trimming removed 6 bases at V and 9 bases at J, with 11 bases between. This CDR3 has 11 residues. For the CDR3, the DNA is TGTGCCAGCAGGGCACAGGTTAAAGCTTTCTTT. Translated, it gives CASRAQVKAFF.

The chain is built from TRBV7-3 and TRBJ2-3; 10 bases are a match to TRBD2. The germline V gene encodes CDR1 SGHTA and CDR2 FQGTGA. Germline trimming cut 5 bases from V and 6 bases from J; bases unmatched to any gene: 11. CDR3 length equals 16 residues. This chain's CDR3 is CASSARLAGVSDTQYF. CDR3 sequence (DNA): TGTGCCAGCAGCGCCCGCCTAGCGGGAGTTTCGGATACGCAGTATTTT.

This clone was recorded once. This chain connects TRBV5-6 to TRBJ1-4; 8 bases agree with TRBD1. The ends lost 0 bases at V and 8 bases at J; junction bases unmatched: 6. Germline V lookup: CDR1 SGHDT, CDR2 YYEEEE. This CDR3 region has 15 residues. As DNA, the CDR3 is TGTGCCAGCAGCTTGGGTGACAGGGGAAGCGAAAAACTGTTTTTT. Protein sequence: CASSLGDRGSEKLFF.

The J gene is TRBJ2-1, the V gene TRBV29-1; TRBD2 might be the D (6 bases). Trimming stripped 6 bases from V and 8 bases from J, with 14 bases between. Looked up from germline, CDR1 is SQVTM and CDR2 is ANQGSEA. This CDR3 is 12 amino acids long. The CDR3 nucleotides read TGCAGCGTGGACATTAGCGGCGATGAGCAGTTCTTC. Protein sequence: CSVDISGDEQFF.

CDR3 sequence: CASSLPGQGTNIQYF. The CDR3 DNA sequence: TGTGCCAGCAGCTTACCGGGACAGGGGACGAACATTCAGTACTTC. The chain combines TRBV5-4 with TRBJ2-4; 10 nucleotides line up with TRBD1. Germline CDR1 and CDR2: SGHNT and YYREEE (reference sequence). V lost 2 bases, J lost 7 bases, and 6 bases stayed unmatched. The CDR3 consists of 15 residues.

The chain recombines TRBV10-3 with TRBJ2-7; 8 bases are shared with TRBD2. Germline lookup yields CDR1 ENHRY and CDR2 SYGVKD. The CDR3 sequence is 13 residues long. The ends lost 7 bases at V and 3 bases at J; junction bases unmatched: 5. The CDR3 protein is CAITSGSGYEQYF. CDR3 DNA: TGTGCCATCACAAGCGGGAGTGGCTACGAGCAGTACTTC.

The V call is TRBV11-2, the J call TRBJ1-2; the match to TRBD1 covers 8 bases. After removal of 4 bases from V and 1 base from J, the junction contained 5 bases not matched to a gene. In germline, CDR1 is SGHAT, CDR2 FQNNGV. This CDR3 has 15 amino acids. The CDR3 region has the DNA TGTGCCAGCAGCTCCCTGGGACAGGTTAACTATGGCTACACCTTC. This codes for CASSSLGQVNYGYTF.

The rearrangement uses TRBV6-5 and TRBJ1-2, with TRBD1 matching 11 bases. Germline V gene data show CDR1 as MNHEY and CDR2 as SVGAGI. V was pared by 2 bases and J by 8 bases, with 10 bases of the junction left unmatched. CDR3 length equals 16 residues. The CDR3 spells CASSYGHGQGAGGYTF. The CDR3 DNA follows: TGTGCCAGCAGTTACGGACACGGACAGGGGGCCGGGGGCTACACCTTC.

This sequence joins TRBV5-4 and TRBJ1-2; 7 bases are shared with TRBD1. Per the germline V gene, CDR1 is SGHNT and CDR2 is YYREEE (reference sequence). V was pared by 6 bases and J by 4 bases, with 6 bases of the junction left unmatched. There are 13 residues in the CDR3. CDR3 coding DNA: TGTGCCAGCACCAGGGACAGACCCTATGGCTACACCTTC. This sequence encodes CASTRDRPYGYTF. Full variable domain (outside the CDR3, taken from reference TRBV5-4 and TRBJ1-2): ETGVTQSPTHLIKTRGQQVTLRCSSQSGHNTVSWYQQALGQGPQFIFQYYREEENGRGNFPPRFSGLQFPNYSSELNVNALELDDSALYLCASTRDRPYGYTFGSGTRLTVV.